The 18 T cell receptor beta chains below all came from one sample that was sequenced in a study of T-cell memory formation after mild COVID-19. Each CDR3 protein gets one entry after TCRdb re-called the 5' RACE reads with MiXCR. The data show around 470,000 distinct CDR3 sequences, 20% seen once. Material: PBMCs or a T cell subset sorted from them (not recorded which). These receptor sequences come from an adult woman who had mild COVID-19 (a few samples of this study predate the infection). Cell type and time point are not known.

This chain links TRBV10-3 with TRBJ2-1; 9 nucleotides align to TRBD2. The length of the CDR3 is 14 residues. From germline, CDR1 is ENHRY and CDR2 SYGVKD. V lost 7 bases, J lost 9 bases, and 10 bases stayed unmatched. CDR3 in DNA: TGTGCCATCATGGGGCAAATTAGCGGGAGTGAGCAGTTCTTC. This encodes CAIMGQISGSEQFF.

This clonotype was seen only a few times. The genes are TRBV24-1 and TRBJ2-2; D gene ambiguous. CDR1 and CDR2 from the germline V gene are KGHDR and SFDVKD. V was cut by 2 bases and J by 3 bases, with 6 bases left in between. CDR3 length: 14 residues. In DNA form, the CDR3 reads TGTGCCACCAGTGATTCCGGTTACACCGGGGAGCTGTTTTTT. Protein product: CATSDSGYTGELFF.

This clonotype was seen a handful of times. The J gene is TRBJ2-2, the V gene TRBV5-1; D possibly matches TRBD1 or TRBD2 (5 bases each). Trimming took 5 bases from V and 6 from J, leaving 20 bases between them. The length of the CDR3 is 16 residues. CDR1 and CDR2 (germline): SGHRS, YFSETQ. The DNA for the CDR3 is TGCGCCAGCAGTGGGGCGGGCCCAATTGGGTCCGGGGAGCTGTTTTTT. Amino acids: CASSGAGPIGSGELFF.

This clonotype was found a few times. Since the CDR3 does not end with the conserved phenylalanine or tryptophan, this likely comes from a read error. The DNA is left out, because the CDR3 cannot be placed on it with certainty; the CDR3 is given as TCRdb lists it. The CDR3 here is CASSLAIEAENFIL. V and J are TRBV7-9 and TRBJ2-1. Germline V lookup: CDR1 SEHNR, CDR2 FQNEAQ (reference sequence). With termini counted, the CDR3 has 14 amino acids.

The chain couples TRBV5-4 to TRBJ2-5; 12 bases are shared with TRBD2. The CDR3 loop spans 16 amino acids. Germline-derived CDR1 and CDR2 are SGHNT and YYREEE (reference sequence). With V trimmed by 2 bases and J by 4 bases, 6 bases remained unmatched. CDR3: CASSFGKLAGGETQYF. CDR3 in DNA: TGTGCCAGCAGCTTTGGGAAACTAGCGGGAGGAGAGACCCAGTACTTC.

This clonotype was observed a few times. This chain connects TRBV12-3 or TRBV12-4 to TRBJ2-7, with D unresolved. Trimming removed 2 bases from V and 3 bases from J, with 11 bases in between. The CDR3 runs 14 residues. The CDR3 DNA follows: TGTGCCAGCAGTTTATGGCTCGGCATCTACGAGCAGTACTTC. Translated: CASSLWLGIYEQYF.

Only a few counts were recorded for this clonotype. This chain connects TRBV20-1 to TRBJ2-3; 7 bases fit TRBD2. The CDR3 has 14 amino acids. The V gene end was trimmed by 5 bases and the J gene end by 2 bases; junction bases not matched to a gene: 7. Germline CDR1 reads DFQATT; CDR2 reads SNEGSKA (reference sequence). CDR3 coding DNA: TGCAGTGCTCGATCTAGCGGATACACAGATACGCAGTATTTT. It translates to CSARSSGYTDTQYF.

J is TRBJ2-5 and V is TRBV27; tentative D call: TRBD1 (5 bases). The CDR3 runs to 15 residues. V was cut by 2 bases and J by 5 bases, with 15 bases left in between. Germline V gene data show CDR1 as MNHEY and CDR2 as SMNVEV (reference sequence). CDR3 region: CASSLMGGHRETQYF. DNA of the CDR3: TGTGCCAGCAGTTTAATGGGCGGACACCGGGAGACCCAGTACTTC.

The sample holds a few counts of this clonotype. The chain carries TRBV19 and TRBJ2-3; either TRBD1 or TRBD2 may fit D (6 bases each). The CDR3 length is 16 residues. CDR1 LNHDA and CDR2 SQIVND come from the germline V gene (reference sequence). V was shortened by 5 bases and J by 0 bases, with 15 bases between the two germline ends. The CDR3 bases are TGTGCCAGTAGTCCCCGGTGGGGGGCCAGCACAGATACGCAGTATTTT. Amino acid sequence: CASSPRWGASTDTQYF.

This clonotype was picked up a small number of times. The V call is TRBV11-3, the J call TRBJ2-3; D remains unclear. The germline V gene has CDR1 SGHNT and CDR2 YENEEA. V was pared by 3 bases and J by 3 bases, with 13 bases between. The CDR3 runs to 15 residues. CDR3: CASSFGAQSTDTQYF. CDR3 bases: TGTGCCAGCAGCTTCGGCGCACAGAGTACAGATACGCAGTATTTT.

This clonotype appeared many times. This chain joins TRBV7-9 and TRBJ2-5; D may match TRBD1 or TRBD2 (5 bases each). Germline values: CDR1 SEHNR, CDR2 FQNEAQ (reference sequence). The CDR3 is 14 residues long. Trimming left V 4 bases short and J 3 bases short, with 12 bases between. The CDR3 DNA follows: TGTGCCAGCAGCTCGGGACCCCCGGAAGAGACCCAGTACTTC. It translates to CASSSGPPEETQYF.

This clonotype showed up just a few times. V and J are TRBV29-1 and TRBJ2-6; D is possibly TRBD1 (6 bases). V was pared by 4 bases and J by 0 bases, with 10 bases between. This CDR3 has 15 residues. Per the germline V gene, CDR1 is SQVTM and CDR2 is ANQGSEA. The CDR3 nucleotides are TGCAGCGTTGCAGGGGCACCCTCTGGGGCCAACGTCCTGACTTTC. Protein sequence: CSVAGAPSGANVLTF. Supplemented by reference TRBV29-1 and TRBJ2-6, the full variable domain reads SAVISQKPSRDICQRGTSLTIQCQVDSQVTMMFWYRQQPGQSLTLIATANQGSEATYESGFVIDKFPISRPNLTFSTLTVSNMSPEDSSIYLCSVAGAPSGANVLTFGAGSRLTVL.

The V and J genes are TRBV13 and TRBJ2-3; maybe TRBD1 (6 bases). Germline CDR1 is PRHDT and CDR2 is FYEKMQ (reference sequence). Trimming removed 2 bases at V and 1 base at J, with 10 bases between. The CDR3 runs to 15 residues. CDR3 sequence reads: CASSLNRAGTDTQYF. The CDR3 DNA follows: TGTGCCAGCAGCTTAAACAGGGCCGGCACAGATACGCAGTATTTT.

This chain connects TRBV6-2 or TRBV6-3 to TRBJ1-4, with D unclear. Germline assignment: CDR1 MNHEY and CDR2 SVGEGT. The CDR3 sequence is 11 residues long. Between the trimmed V and J ends, which lost 5 bases and 14 bases, there was a span of 12 bases. CDR3 protein: CASSGGLQLFF. Here the CDR3 DNA reads TGTGCCAGCAGTGGCGGGCTTCAGCTGTTTTTT.

For this clonotype: One end of the junction varies from germline; a read error may be responsible. The V gene is TRBV15, the J gene TRBJ2-1; tentatively, D is TRBD1 (6 bases). CDR3 length: 15 residues. Looked up from germline, CDR1 is LNHNV and CDR2 is YYDKDF (reference sequence). In DNA form, the CDR3 reads TGTGCCACCAGCAGAGAACGGACAGTCAAGGCTCTAAGACTCTTC. Protein: CATSRERTVKALRLF. The variable domain in full, with the rest retrieved from reference TRBV15 and TRBJ2-1, is DAMVIQNPRYQVTQFGKPVTLSCSQTLNHNVMYWYQQKSSQAPKLLFHYYDKDFNNEADTPDNFQSRRPNTSFCFLDIRSPGLGDTAMYLCATSRERTVKALRLFGPGTRLTVL.

The V gene is TRBV7-3, the J gene TRBJ2-7, with 8 bases matching TRBD2. This CDR3 has 15 residues. The V gene's germline CDR1 is SGHTA and CDR2 FQGTGA. The V gene end was trimmed by 2 bases and the J gene end by 3 bases; junction bases not matched to a gene: 6. This chain's CDR3 is CASSLSSGSRYEQYF. The CDR3 nucleotides are TGTGCCAGCAGCTTATCCAGCGGGAGTCGCTACGAGCAGTACTTC.

This clonotype has ten or more counts. The chain uses TRBV20-1 and TRBJ2-5; TRBD2 aligns across 9 bases. This CDR3 contains 15 residues. J gave up 5 bases and V 0 bases, and 7 bases lay outside the gene matches. Germline V gene lookup returns CDR1 DFQATT and CDR2 SNEGSKA (reference sequence). CDR3 nucleotides: TGCAGTGCTAGAGATTTAGCGGGAGCATTTGAGACCCAGTACTTC. This translates into CSARDLAGAFETQYF.

V usage is TRBV27 and J usage is TRBJ2-7, with TRBD2 matching 15 bases. Germline V CDR1 and CDR2: MNHEY, SMNVEV (reference sequence). This CDR3 is built from 17 residues. V trimming: 5 bases; J trimming: 2 bases; junction bases outside the gene matches: 7. The CDR3 DNA is TGTGCCAGCAGTCACGGACTAGCGGGGGGGCGGACCTACGAGCAGTACTTC. Translating gives CASSHGLAGGRTYEQYF.